This TCR beta chain is drawn from a study of blood T cell repertoires in COVID-19. Background on the study: Italy, Spain and the United States were the sources of the convalescent and acute COVID-19 samples. In each case, the material was cDNA or gDNA derived from T cells, B-cell-depleted T cells, or PBMCs.

Original analysis: From reference gene primer amplification, estimates of nucleated cell counts were derived. Method: immunoSEQ multiplex PCR; TCRdb's copy keeps in-frame clones and lacks some. The V and J calls and clone size are taken from that table; D and trimming were inferred from the DNA. The sample lists approximately 150,000 clones; approximately 82% were seen once. Germline CDR1 reads LGHNA; CDR2 reads YNFKEQ. The CDR3 runs 15 residues. J gave up 7 bases and V 1 base, and 7 bases lay outside the gene matches. This chain connects TRBV4-2 to TRBJ1-2, with 9 bases lining up with TRBD1. The sample consisted of peripheral blood. The clonotype originates from a human donor with acute or convalescent COVID-19. The donor label of this sample is uncertain. CDR3 nucleotide sequence: TGTGCCAGCAGCCAAGTTCTGGGACAGGGCCTTGGCTACACCTTC. Translated: CASSQVLGQGLGYTF.